This T cell receptor beta chain appears in the sequencing data of a study of control samples from healthy donors and cancer patients. J gave up 7 bases and V 4 bases, and 1 base lay outside the gene matches. Germline-derived CDR1 and CDR2 are SGHDT and YYEEEE. The CDR3 runs to 14 residues. Data came from immunoSEQ multiplex PCR; TCRdb stores just in-frame clones and leaves some out. Of about 120,000 clones listed, 88% are singletons. The chain is built from TRBV5-6 and TRBJ2-1; 14 nucleotides line up with TRBD2. Sequenced sample: blood. This TCR was recovered from a man between 35 and 55 years old in good health. The CDR3 nucleotides are TGTGCCAGCAGCCGGACTAGCGGGGGGAATGAGCAGTTCTTC. Its protein product is CASSRTSGGNEQFF.